This TCR beta chain was obtained from a study of blood T cell repertoires in COVID-19 (dated by TCRdb to about 2020). Study-wide context: Samples covering the acute and convalescent phases of COVID-19 were provided by collaborators in the United States, Italy and Spain. Nearly every sample came with metadata listing a de-identified subject ID, COVID-19 status, age in years and sex. The prospective study material was composed of cDNA or gDNA derived from T cells, B-cell-depleted T cells, or PBMCs. The repertoires were released in a freely available public database meant as a resource for research on the immune response to SARS-CoV-2. Deeply sampled blood TCRbeta repertoires from subjects exposed to, actively infected with, or recovered from COVID-19 were included in the dataset. The samples were drawn from the first 160 participants of the ongoing ImmuneRACE study and from 950 to 1,500 subjects provided by 6 global collaborators. HLA class I and class II types, where available, came from metadata supplied by the sample provider rather than from assay-based typing.

TCRbeta CDR3 regions were amplified from genomic DNA by means of the immunoSEQ Assay, a bias-controlled multiplex PCR. Under the source paper's analysis protocol: Nucleated cell counts per sample were estimated from amplification of reference gene primers within the assay. Sequence reads were collapsed and filtered to measure the absolute abundance of every unique TCRbeta CDR3 rearrangement. For each sample, productive Simpson clonality was calculated as the square root of Simpson's diversity index over productive rearrangements. As stored in TCRdb, this immuneACCESS dataset retains in-frame rearrangements with V and J assigned. A fraction of the clones does not appear; measured against another copy, unresolved V genes explain less than half of the discrepancy, and the remainder lacks a known reason. That table furnishes V, J and clone size, whereas the DNA furnished D and trimming. The sample yields 20,000 to 25,000 clones; 80% to 90% were counted once. More than 7.5% of the sample comes from the top ten.

Measured from the cysteine to the phenylalanine, the CDR3 is 15 residues long. The read is trimmed to its CDR3 DNA, 45 bases read in frame from base 1. Sequences SGHRS (CDR1) and YFSETQ (CDR2) are obtained from the germline V gene. At the junction V is shortened by 3 bases and J by 2 bases; bases outside the gene matches: 6. As to this clone: Which antigen it targets is not known. Nothing much larger sits one base from this clone, and base qualities are not available.

What the work shows at the level of the full study, not this receptor alone: The quantity of clinical and demographic metadata differed by source and by participant and was supplied without curation.

Each collaborating institution followed its own protocols to collect whole blood in K2EDTA tubes. For TCRbeta analysis, collaborators shipped samples in one of three forms: frozen whole blood, isolated PBMCs, or DNA extracted from either of those sample types. This TCR derives from a man between 65 and 79 years old with acute or convalescent COVID-19. Material for sequencing was peripheral blood. This chain is built from TRBV5-1 and TRBJ2-7; TRBD2 fits 9 bases in the junction. The CDR3 loop reads CASSYGTSSPYEQYF. The base sequence is TGCGCCAGCAGCTATGGGACTAGCAGTCCCTACGAGCAGTACTTC.